These 8 T cell receptor beta chains share one sample of origin, sequenced in a study of blood T cell repertoires in COVID-19 (dated by TCRdb to 2020 to 2022). The library was obtained by the immunoSEQ multiplex PCR assay. In its TCRdb copy, this immuneACCESS table keeps in-frame sequences only and misses some clones. Where compared with another copy, unresolved V genes explain less than half of these, and the others have no known cause. For this sample there are 140,000 or so clones; approximately 90% appear just once. The ten largest clones capture approximately 3% of the sample. The sequenced sample was peripheral blood. The receptors stem from a woman in her fifties or sixties with active COVID-19.

The chain links TRBV7-2 to TRBJ1-5, with D unresolved. From germline, CDR1 is SGHTA and CDR2 FQGNSA. Trimming took off 4 bases at V and 3 bases at J, with 7 bases between the two ends. This CDR3 contains 13 residues. CDR3 region: CASSSLLNQPQHF. CDR3 sequence (DNA): TGTGCCAGCAGCTCCCTTCTCAATCAGCCCCAGCATTTT.

Note on this clone: Other DNA sequences in the same sample also yield this CDR3. The J gene is TRBJ1-2, the V gene TRBV10-1; D perhaps matches TRBD1 (5 bases). Germline CDR1 WNHNN, CDR2 SYGVQD (reference sequence). V was shortened by 3 bases and J by 11 bases, with 22 bases between the two germline ends. CDR3 size: 15 residues. The chain's CDR3 is CASSDQSGGLLGYTF. CDR3 DNA: TGCGCCAGCAGTGACCAGTCCGGGGGTTTGTTAGGTTACACCTTC.

DNA of the CDR3: TGTGCCAGCAATTATCGCCAGGGGCCCTTTGGAGAGCAGTACTTC. Translated, it gives CASNYRQGPFGEQYF. The chain has TRBV6-5 and TRBJ2-7, with a weak D call TRBD1 (6 bases). The CDR3 extends over 15 amino acids. V lost 7 bases and J 7 bases, leaving 23 bases between the germline ends. Germline V lookup: CDR1 MNHEY, CDR2 SVGAGI.

The J gene is TRBJ2-2, the V gene TRBV10-3, with TRBD1 matching 9 bases. The CDR3 length is 13 residues. The ends lost 11 bases at V and 5 bases at J; junction bases unmatched: 6. Per the germline V gene, CDR1 is ENHRY and CDR2 is SYGVKD. The CDR3 DNA is TGTGCCGTAAAAGGGACAGGGACCGGGGAGCTGTTTTTT. It specifies CAVKGTGTGELFF.

J is TRBJ2-1 and V is TRBV11-2; 7 bases are a match to TRBD2. The ends lost 3 bases at V and 0 bases at J; junction bases unmatched: 11. The CDR3 spans 18 residues. The germline V gene has CDR1 SGHAT and CDR2 FQNNGV. The CDR3 coding sequence is TGTGCCAGCAGCTTGGGTCTCCTAGCGGCAAGCTCCTACAATGAGCAGTTCTTC. Translating it yields CASSLGLLAASSYNEQFF. Supplemented by reference TRBV11-2 and TRBJ2-1, the full variable domain reads EAGVAQSPRYKIIEKRQSVAFWCNPISGHATLYWYQQILGQGPKLLIQFQNNGVVDDSQLPKDRFSAERLKGVDSTLKIQPAKLEDSAVYLCASSLGLLAASSYNEQFFGPGTRLTVL.

CDR3: CASSGTATIHNEQFF. In DNA, the CDR3 is TGTGCCAGCAGCGGAACAGCGACTATACACAATGAGCAGTTCTTC. The V and J genes are TRBV3-1 (or the pseudogene TRBV3-2) and TRBJ2-1; weak D call: TRBD2 (5 bases). Trimming removed 5 bases from V and 5 bases from J, with 16 bases in between. Germline lookup yields CDR1 LGHDT and CDR2 YNNKEL (reference sequence). The CDR3 is 15 amino acids.

The V call is TRBV18, the J call TRBJ1-1, with D tentatively TRBD1 (6 bases). V lost 2 bases and J 5 bases, leaving 15 bases between the germline ends. The germline V gene has CDR1 KGHSH and CDR2 LQKENI. The CDR3 totals 15 residues. CDR3 in amino acids: CASSPSQGRGTEAFF. The CDR3 DNA is TGTGCCAGCTCACCAAGCCAGGGGAGAGGAACTGAAGCTTTCTTT.

V gene TRBV6-5 combines with J gene TRBJ2-3; 8 positions match TRBD1. V lost 0 bases, J lost 6 bases, and 8 bases stayed unmatched. Germline CDR1 MNHEY, CDR2 SVGAGI. The CDR3 spans 16 residues. The CDR3 here is CASSYSGTGLSDTQYF. The CDR3 nucleotides are TGTGCCAGCAGTTACTCCGGGACAGGTCTATCCGATACGCAGTATTTT.